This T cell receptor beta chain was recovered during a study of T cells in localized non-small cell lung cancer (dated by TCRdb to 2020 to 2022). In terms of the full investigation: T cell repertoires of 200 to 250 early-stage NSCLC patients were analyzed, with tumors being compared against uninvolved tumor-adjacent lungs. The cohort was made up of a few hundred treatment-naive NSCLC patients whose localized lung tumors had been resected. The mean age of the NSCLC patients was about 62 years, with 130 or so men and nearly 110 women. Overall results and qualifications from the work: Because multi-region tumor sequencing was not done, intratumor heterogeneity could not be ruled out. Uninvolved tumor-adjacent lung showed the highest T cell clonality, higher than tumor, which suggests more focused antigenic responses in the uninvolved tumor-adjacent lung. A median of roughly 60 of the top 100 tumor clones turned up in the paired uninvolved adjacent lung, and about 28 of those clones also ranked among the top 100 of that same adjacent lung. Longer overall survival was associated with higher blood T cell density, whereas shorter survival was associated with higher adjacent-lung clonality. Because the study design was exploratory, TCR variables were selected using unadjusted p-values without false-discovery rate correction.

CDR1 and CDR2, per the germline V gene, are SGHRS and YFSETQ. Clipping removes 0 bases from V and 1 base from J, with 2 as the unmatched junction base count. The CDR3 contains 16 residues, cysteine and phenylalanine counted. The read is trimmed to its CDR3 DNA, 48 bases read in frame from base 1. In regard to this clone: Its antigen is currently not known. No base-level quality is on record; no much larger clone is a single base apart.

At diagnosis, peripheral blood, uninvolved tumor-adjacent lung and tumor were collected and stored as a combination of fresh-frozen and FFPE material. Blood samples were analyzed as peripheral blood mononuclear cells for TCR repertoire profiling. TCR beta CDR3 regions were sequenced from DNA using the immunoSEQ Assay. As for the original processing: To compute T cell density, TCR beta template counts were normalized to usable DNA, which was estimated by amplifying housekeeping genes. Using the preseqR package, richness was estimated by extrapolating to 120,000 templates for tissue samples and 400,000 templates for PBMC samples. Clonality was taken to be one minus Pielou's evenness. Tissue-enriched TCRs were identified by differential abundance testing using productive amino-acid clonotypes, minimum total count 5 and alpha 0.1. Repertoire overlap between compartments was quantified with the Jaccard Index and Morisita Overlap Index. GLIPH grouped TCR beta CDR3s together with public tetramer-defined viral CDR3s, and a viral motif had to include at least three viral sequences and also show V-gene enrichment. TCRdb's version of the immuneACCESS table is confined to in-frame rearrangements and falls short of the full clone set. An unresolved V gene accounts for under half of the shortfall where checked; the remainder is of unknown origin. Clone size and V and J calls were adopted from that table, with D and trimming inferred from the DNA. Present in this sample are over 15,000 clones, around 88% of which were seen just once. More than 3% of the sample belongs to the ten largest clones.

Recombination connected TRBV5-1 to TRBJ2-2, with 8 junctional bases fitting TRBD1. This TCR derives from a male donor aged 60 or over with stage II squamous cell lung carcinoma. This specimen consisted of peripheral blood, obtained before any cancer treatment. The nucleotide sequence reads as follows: TGCGCCAGCAGCTTGGCAGGGGGCAGGAACACCGGGGAGCTGTTTTTT. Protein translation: CASSLAGGRNTGELFF.